Reported below is one T cell receptor beta chain. The sample comes from a study of cytomegalovirus exposure and HLA in healthy donors. Germline values: CDR1 SGHTA, CDR2 FQGNSA. Deletions cut 2 bases from V and 0 bases from J, with 11 bases between. This CDR3 contains 16 residues. PCR amplification relied on 60 Vbeta primers (plus 13 Jbeta primers). Only in-frame clones appear in the TCRdb table, and some are missing; sequencing was by immunoSEQ multiplex PCR. The sample consists of around 150,000 clones, just under 80% of them appearing once. This receptor was obtained from a woman aged 45-65 years in good health and CMV-seronegative. The sequencing input was PBMCs. V is TRBV7-2 and J is TRBJ2-1; no firm D call. The CDR3 sequence is CASSLLNPSSYNEQFF. For the CDR3, the DNA is TGTGCCAGCAGCTTATTGAATCCGAGCTCCTACAATGAGCAGTTCTTC.